This is a list of T cell receptor beta chains from one sample in a study of shared clonotypes between healthy human individuals. Only in-frame clones appear in the TCRdb table, and some are missing; sequencing was by immunoSEQ multiplex PCR. The sample has hundreds of thousands of clones, about 91% seen once. The sequencing input was naive CD8+ T cells sorted from blood. All receptors come from a man under 40 in good health. The conserved cysteine and the conserved F or W are not part of the CDR3 here. The order of the fields is J gene, V gene, CDR3 protein.

J: TRBJ2-1
V: TRBV7-9
CDR3: ASSLVSGDEQF

J: TRBJ2-1
V: TRBV11-2
CDR3: ASSLGGEPHEQF

J: TRBJ2-7
V: TRBV23-1
CDR3: ASSQSSRTGAIRTISYEQY

J: TRBJ2-7
V: TRBV27
CDR3: ASSFKGVVLYEQY

J: TRBJ2-3
V: TRBV30
CDR3: ACPRAGETTDTQY

J: TRBJ1-5
V: TRBV5-5
CDR3: ASSLRQSNQPQH

J: TRBJ2-1
V: TRBV27
CDR3: ASSLGGNEQF

J: TRBJ1-3
V: TRBV21-1
CDR3: ASSKRSGDIPGNTIY

J: TRBJ2-7
V: TRBV6-1
CDR3: ATSSGQGGYEQY

J: TRBJ2-1
V: TRBV7-2
CDR3: ASSFPGLAMNEQF

J: TRBJ1-1
V: TRBV4-1
CDR3: ASSQFDHDEAF

J: TRBJ2-3
V: TRBV29-1
CDR3: SVEVSSDTQY

J: TRBJ2-5
V: TRBV5-1
CDR3: ASSLGVAGGETQY

J: TRBJ1-1
V: TRBV9
CDR3: ASSPEGQMNTEAF

J: TRBJ1-5
V: TRBV28
CDR3: ASSLPGNRQPQH

J: TRBJ2-3
V: TRBV29-1
CDR3: SGFGLDGVDTQY

J: TRBJ2-5
V: TRBV27
CDR3: ASSPEITHLKETQY

J: TRBJ2-3
V: TRBV30
CDR3: ARGGGTDTQY

J: TRBJ2-5
V: TRBV14
CDR3: ASSQVGGQETQY

J: TRBJ1-5
V: TRBV19
CDR3: ASSRSDAYNQPQH

J: TRBJ2-2
V: TRBV9
CDR3: ASSVEGGELF

J: TRBJ1-2
V: TRBV27
CDR3: ASSPGLLFGYT